The T cell receptor (beta chain) under discussion was sequenced for a study of CD8 T cells in ankylosing spondylitis. General observations from the study: Matched ankylosing spondylitis synovial fluid reportedly contained a significantly enriched population of disease-linked clones. Several of the motif variants were reported before in synovial fluid and blood from reactive arthritis. A motif in TCR beta, a set of 8 or 9 highly homologous variants, appeared characteristic of ankylosing spondylitis blood.

This clonotype has just a few counts. Antigen: not known. The germline V gene encodes CDR1 KGHDR and CDR2 SFDVKD. With 7 bases removed from V and 5 bases from J, the gap between germline ends came to 16 bases. The CDR3 extends over 15 amino acids. Generation of TCR beta libraries employed quantitative 5'-RACE incorporating molecular barcodes. Using its own MiXCR run on the 5' RACE reads, TCRdb lists one record per CDR3 protein. The sample includes some 700,000 distinct CDR3 sequences, roughly 19% of them seen just once. This chain joins TRBV24-1 and TRBJ2-2; D perhaps matches TRBD2 (6 bases). The source material was blood, either unsorted or a sorted T cell fraction (not recorded which). The sequence was obtained from a male donor with ankylosing spondylitis. The CDR3 reads CATRTGGSGTGELFF. CDR3 nucleotide sequence: TGTGCCACCAGAACTGGGGGGAGTGGAACCGGGGAGCTGTTTTTT.